These 6 T cell receptor beta chains originate from one sample sequenced in a study of blood T cell repertoires in COVID-19. Sequenced by immunoSEQ multiplex PCR; TCRdb stores in-frame clones only, minus some. The sample shows over 200,000 clones, over 80% of them seen only once. The specimen was peripheral blood. All receptors derive from a human donor in a cohort sampled during active COVID-19.

The chain carries TRBV27 and TRBJ1-1; D is uncertain. V lost 6 bases and J 9 bases, leaving 14 bases between the germline ends. This CDR3 is 12 amino acids long. Germline V gene data show CDR1 as MNHEY and CDR2 as SMNVEV (reference sequence). The CDR3 loop reads CASRRIQGKAFF. CDR3 in DNA: TGTGCCAGCAGGAGGATCCAAGGTAAAGCTTTCTTT.

This sequence joins TRBV6-5 and TRBJ1-1; 7 nucleotides agree with TRBD1. The CDR3 has 13 residues. V was pared by 6 bases and J by 5 bases, with 6 bases of the junction left unmatched. Germline CDR1 is MNHEY and CDR2 is SVGAGI. The CDR3 loop is CASRDRVYTEAFF. CDR3 in DNA: TGTGCCAGCAGAGACAGGGTATATACTGAAGCTTTCTTT.

The chain is built from TRBV30 and TRBJ1-5, with TRBD1 identical over 7 bases. The germline V gene encodes CDR1 GTSNPN and CDR2 SVGIG (reference sequence). The CDR3 loop spans 16 amino acids. V was pared by 3 bases and J by 4 bases, with 12 bases of the junction left unmatched. Here the CDR3 DNA reads TGTGCCTGGAGAGCCGGACAGGCTTTGGGAAATCAGCCCCAGCATTTT. Its protein is CAWRAGQALGNQPQHF.

This clone has only a few counts. This rearrangement joins TRBV13 to TRBJ2-7, with a weak D call TRBD1 (5 bases). Germline CDR1 PRHDT, CDR2 FYEKMQ (reference sequence). V was shortened by 2 bases and J by 3 bases, with 11 bases between the two germline ends. This CDR3 has 14 residues. This CDR3 reads CASSLRAGYYEQYF. In nucleotides, the CDR3 is TGTGCCAGCAGCTTAAGAGCAGGGTACTACGAGCAGTACTTC.

The rearrangement links TRBV2 to TRBJ2-1; TRBD1 aligns across 7 bases. CDR1 and CDR2 from the germline V gene are SNHLY and FYNNEI. Germline trimming cut 5 bases from V and 9 bases from J; bases unmatched to any gene: 10. This CDR3 has 14 residues. DNA for the CDR3: TGTGCCAGCAGTAAGACAGGGTATTCGAGTGAGCAGTTCTTC. Its protein is CASSKTGYSSEQFF.

J is TRBJ1-5 and V is TRBV7-2; D may be TRBD1 (5 bases). The V end was cut by 2 bases, the J end by 3 bases, with 17 bases between. CDR3 length: 17 amino acids. Germline V gene sequence: CDR1 SGHTA, CDR2 FQGNSA. For the CDR3, the DNA is TGTGCCAGCAGCTTATTGGCAGGGATAGGAGTCAATCAGCCCCAGCATTTT. Its translation: CASSLLAGIGVNQPQHF.